This entry features one TCR beta chain sequence. Its antigen is not identified. This entry comes from a study of shared clonotypes between healthy human individuals. Regarding the study as a whole: All-four-donor shared clonotypes had higher generation probabilities than non-shared clonotypes did. Around 5.3% of naive CD4 clonotypes were shared across a handful of donors.

The CDR3 has 14 amino acids. Germline V gene data show CDR1 as SGHTS and CDR2 as YDEGEE. Trimming took 6 bases from V and 2 from J; bases not matched to a gene: 6. Sorted-subset replicate PCR reactions were performed with approximately 180 ng DNA, corresponding to about 32,000 T cell genomes. Profiling relied on immunoSEQ multiplex PCR, and the TCRdb table lists in-frame clones only, not all of them. The sample has about a million clones, roughly 70% seen once. Specimen: memory CD4+ T cells sorted from blood. The subset denotes: CD45RA-negative fraction. This TCR derives from a man aged 18 to 35 in good health. The chain uses TRBV5-8 and TRBJ1-2, with 8 bases aligning to TRBD1. CDR3 loop: CASTRDRMNYGYTF. The CDR3 DNA sequence: TGTGCCAGCACCAGGGACAGGATGAACTATGGCTACACCTTC.